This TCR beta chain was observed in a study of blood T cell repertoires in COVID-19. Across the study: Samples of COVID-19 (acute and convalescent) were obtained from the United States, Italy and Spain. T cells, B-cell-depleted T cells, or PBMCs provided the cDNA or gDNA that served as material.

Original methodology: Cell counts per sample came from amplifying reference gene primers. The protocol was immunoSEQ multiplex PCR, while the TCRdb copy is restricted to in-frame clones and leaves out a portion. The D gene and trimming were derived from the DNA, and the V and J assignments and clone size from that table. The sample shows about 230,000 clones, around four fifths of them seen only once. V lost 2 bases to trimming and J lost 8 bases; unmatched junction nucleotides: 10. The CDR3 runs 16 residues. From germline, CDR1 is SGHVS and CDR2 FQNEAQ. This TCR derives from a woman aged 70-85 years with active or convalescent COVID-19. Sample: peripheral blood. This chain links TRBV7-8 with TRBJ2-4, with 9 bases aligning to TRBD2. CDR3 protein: CASSLNPLAGRHIQYF. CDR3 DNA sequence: TGTGCCAGCAGCTTAAATCCCCTAGCGGGGAGGCACATTCAGTACTTC.